Presented here are 21 T cell receptor beta chains from one specimen sequenced in a study of T cell repertoires in aging, cancer and after chemotherapy. Multiplex touch-down PCR with TRB-A/B primers amplified rearranged V-D-J TRB sequences. TCRdb reprocessed the multiplex PCR reads with MiXCR, giving one entry per CDR3 protein. The profile shows about 1,400 distinct CDR3 sequences, 20% to 25% of them singletons. The template was genomic DNA from peripheral blood, not RNA. Sequenced material: blood. All receptors come from a human donor with a blood cancer.

This clonotype has just a few counts. For the CDR3, the DNA is TGCAGTGCTAGAGTGATGAACACTGAAGCTTTCTTT. This gives the protein CSARVMNTEAFF. The chain links TRBV20-1 to TRBJ1-1; D gene uncertain. CDR1 and CDR2 from the germline V gene are DFQATT and SNEGSKA (reference sequence). V gave up 1 base and J gave up 0 bases, with 3 bases separating them. This CDR3 is 12 amino acids long.

The V call is TRBV30, the J call TRBJ2-1, with TRBD2 matching 13 bases. CDR3 length equals 16 residues. Trimming at V came to 0 bases and at J to 7 bases, leaving 6 bases not matched to a gene. Germline CDR1 and CDR2: GTSNPN and SVGIG (reference sequence). The CDR3 nucleotides are TGTGCCTGGAGTGTACTAGCGGGAGGGGGTGGAAATGAGCAGTTCTTC. It translates to CAWSVLAGGGGNEQFF. The full variable domain, completed using reference TRBV30 and TRBJ2-1, is SQTIHQWPATLVQPVGSPLSLECTVEGTSNPNLYWYRQAAGRGLQLLFYSVGIGQISSEVPQNLSASRPQDRQFILSSKKLLLSDSGFYLCAWSVLAGGGGNEQFFGPGTRLTVL.

A note on this clonotype: This may stem from a read error, because a much larger clone lies one nucleotide away. The genes are TRBV12-3 or TRBV12-4 and TRBJ1-5, with D possibly matching TRBD1 (5 bases). The CDR3 has 16 residues. The DNA of the CDR3 is TGTGCCAGCAAATGGGGGGGGGTGGTCGGCAATCAGCACCAGCATTTT. Amino acids: CASKWGGVVGNQHQHF.

Judged by abundance, this clonotype is medium-sized (0.01 to 0.1%). This chain uses TRBV19 with TRBJ1-1; TRBD1 agrees at 7 bases. V shed 7 bases, J shed 2 bases, and the junction held 16 bases outside the gene matches. Germline CDR1 is LNHDA and CDR2 is SQIVND (reference sequence). This CDR3 has 17 residues. The CDR3 coding sequence is TGTGCCAGTAATCGCCTTCCGACAGGGCGAGCTAACACTGAAGCTTTCTTT. Translated: CASNRLPTGRANTEAFF.

This sequence joins TRBV7-6 and TRBJ2-5, with TRBD2 identical over 13 bases. There are 16 residues in the CDR3. Germline CDR1 reads SGHVS; CDR2 reads FNYEAQ. CDR3 nucleotide sequence: TGTGCTAGCGGCTTAGCACTAGCGGGAGGGGGAGAGACCCAGTACTTC. This encodes CASGLALAGGGETQYF.

Notes on this clonotype: Just one base apart from a much larger clone, this may be a read error. The chain couples TRBV10-3 to TRBJ1-5; 8 bases match TRBD1. CDR1 and CDR2 (germline): ENHRY, SYGVKD. The CDR3 is 13 residues long. The CDR3 DNA sequence: TGTGCCATCAGCGGACAGGGCAATAAGCCCCAGCATTTT. It is translated as CAISGQGNKPQHF.

This clonotype is large in the sample. The gene calls are TRBV27 and TRBJ2-3; D assignment may be TRBD1 or TRBD2 (5 bases each). V was shortened by 1 base and J by 1 base, with 9 bases between the two germline ends. CDR1 and CDR2 (germline): MNHEY, SMNVEV (reference sequence). The CDR3 has 15 amino acids. For the CDR3, the DNA is TGTGCCAGCAGTTTATTGGGACGACGCACAGATACGCAGTATTTT. This encodes CASSLLGRRTDTQYF.

This rearrangement joins TRBV6-5 to TRBJ2-1, with 11 nucleotides matching TRBD2. From germline, CDR1 is MNHEY and CDR2 SVGAGI. This CDR3 is built from 16 residues. V lost 6 bases, J lost 0 bases, and 4 bases stayed unmatched. CDR3: CASRPSGGFSYNEQFF. CDR3 in DNA: TGTGCCAGCAGACCTAGCGGGGGGTTCTCCTACAATGAGCAGTTCTTC.

The chain uses TRBV11-2 and TRBJ2-5; TRBD1 aligns across 9 bases. Germline V gene lookup returns CDR1 SGHAT and CDR2 FQNNGV. V was pared by 6 bases and J by 3 bases, with 11 bases of the junction left unmatched. The CDR3 is 16 residues long. CDR3 coding DNA: TGTGCCAGCAGTTTTTTGCAGGGACAGGGCAAAGAGACCCAGTACTTC. Translation: CASSFLQGQGKETQYF. The full variable domain, its missing parts supplied by reference TRBV11-2 and TRBJ2-5, is EAGVAQSPRYKIIEKRQSVAFWCNPISGHATLYWYQQILGQGPKLLIQFQNNGVVDDSQLPKDRFSAERLKGVDSTLKIQPAKLEDSAVYLCASSFLQGQGKETQYFGPGTRLLVL.

By sample share, this clonotype is medium-sized. The chain combines TRBV19 with TRBJ2-4; the match to TRBD1 covers 8 bases. CDR3 size: 15 residues. Trimming removed 1 base from V and 1 base from J; junction bases left unmatched: 0. Germline assignment: CDR1 LNHDA and CDR2 SQIVND (reference sequence). CDR3 DNA sequence: TGTGCCAGTAGTATAGGACAGGGGGCCAAAAACATTCAGTACTTC. Translated, it gives CASSIGQGAKNIQYF. Full variable domain (remainder filled in from reference TRBV19 and TRBJ2-4): DGGITQSPKYLFRKEGQNVTLSCEQNLNHDAMYWYRQDPGQGLRLIYYSQIVNDFQKGDIAEGYSVSREKKESFPLTVTSAQKNPTAFYLCASSIGQGAKNIQYFGAGTRLSVL.

Notes on this clonotype: The junction departs from germline at one end; a sequencing error may be responsible. This chain links TRBV7-7 with TRBJ2-3; no definite D call. The germline gives CDR1 SSHAT, CDR2 FNYEAQ (reference sequence). This CDR3 comprises 14 residues. The CDR3 DNA reads as TGTGCTAGCAGCCCTCGGATAAGCACAGATACGCAGTATTTT. Its translation is CASSPRISTDTQYF.

Sample share makes this clonotype medium-sized. The chain carries TRBV18 and TRBJ2-3; 8 bases align to TRBD1. The CDR3 is 15 amino acids. With 3 bases clipped from V and 2 bases from J, the junction kept 4 bases outside the gene matches. Per germline, CDR1 KGHSH and CDR2 LQKENI. DNA for the CDR3: TGTGCCAGCTCACCTGGACAGGGAGACACAGATACGCAGTATTTT. Protein product: CASSPGQGDTDTQYF.

The gene calls are TRBV7-2 and TRBJ1-1; D gene unclear. The germline V gene encodes CDR1 SGHTA and CDR2 FQGNSA. The CDR3 spans 13 residues. Trimming removed 3 bases at V and 3 bases at J, with 8 bases between. The CDR3 DNA reads TGTGCCAGCAGCTTTTACAGTCACACTGAAGCTTTCTTT. Protein: CASSFYSHTEAFF.

This clonotype showed up just a few times. The V call is TRBV4-1, the J call TRBJ2-5; D not resolved. The V end lost 0 bases, the J end lost 5 bases, and 4 bases lay between the germline ends. Germline loops: CDR1 MGHRA, CDR2 YSYEKL. The CDR3 extends over 12 amino acids. The CDR3, as DNA: TGCGCCAGCAGCCAAGATCGGGAGACCCAGTACTTC. Amino acids: CASSQDRETQYF.

This clonotype is labeled medium-sized. The chain has TRBV5-4 and TRBJ2-5; D perhaps matches TRBD1 (6 bases). Looked up from germline, CDR1 is SGHNT and CDR2 is YYREEE (reference sequence). Trimming took 4 bases from V and 0 from J, leaving 7 bases between them. The CDR3 sequence is 13 residues long. CDR3 coding DNA: TGTGCCAGCAGCCGACAGGACCAAGAGACCCAGTACTTC. This translates into CASSRQDQETQYF.

By sample share, this clonotype is medium-sized. J is TRBJ1-5 and V is TRBV30, with 9 positions matching TRBD1. Germline values: CDR1 GTSNPN, CDR2 SVGIG (reference sequence). V was pared by 3 bases and J by 4 bases, with 1 base of the junction left unmatched. This CDR3 has 13 amino acids. CDR3 protein: CAWRGQGNQPQHF. The DNA of the CDR3 is TGTGCCTGGAGGGGACAGGGAAATCAGCCCCAGCATTTT.

The chain links TRBV7-6 to TRBJ2-1; D is ambiguous. Germline CDR1 reads SGHVS; CDR2 reads FNYEAQ. Trimming removed 7 bases at V and 6 bases at J, with 19 bases between. This CDR3 has 15 amino acids. In DNA form, the CDR3 reads TGTGCCAGCAAACTGCTTCTGGCTAGTCGCAATGAGCAGTTCTTC. Translating gives CASKLLLASRNEQFF.

The chain employs TRBV24-1 and TRBJ2-7, with 14 bases matching TRBD2. CDR1 KGHDR and CDR2 SFDVKD come from the germline V gene. The CDR3 runs to 19 residues. V shed 2 bases and J 4 bases; nucleotides not matched to a gene: 12. CDR3 DNA: TGTGCCACCAGTGATTCCGGGACTAGCGGGAGAACTCTCGGGTACGAGCAGTACTTC. Translating gives CATSDSGTSGRTLGYEQYF.

The DNA for the CDR3 is TGTGCCAGCAGCCAAGACCAAGCGGGACTAGCGGGAGATAATGAGCAGTTCTTC. Its translation is CASSQDQAGLAGDNEQFF. This chain links TRBV14 with TRBJ2-1; 14 bases fit TRBD2. The CDR3 has 18 residues. The junction had 8 bases not matched to a gene; V was cut back by 0 bases and J by 7 bases. The V gene's germline CDR1 is SGHDN and CDR2 FVKESK.

By share of the sample, this clonotype is large (0.1 to 1%). J is TRBJ2-3 and V is TRBV20-1; D not certain. Deletions cut 1 base from V and 3 bases from J, with 8 bases between. Germline CDR1 is DFQATT and CDR2 is SNEGSKA (reference sequence). The CDR3 length is 13 residues. The CDR3 loop is CSARVGRTDTQYF. CDR3 coding DNA: TGCAGTGCTAGAGTAGGCAGAACAGATACGCAGTATTTT.

This clonotype qualifies as medium-sized (0.01 to 0.1%). The CDR3 DNA is TGTGCCAGCAGCTTAGGCCATGGGACAGTCCTTGAGGGCTACACCTTC. Its protein is CASSLGHGTVLEGYTF. This sequence joins TRBV13 and TRBJ1-2; TRBD1 matches at 7 bases. Germline values: CDR1 PRHDT, CDR2 FYEKMQ (reference sequence). There are 16 residues in the CDR3. J gave up 8 bases and V 0 bases, and 12 bases lay outside the gene matches.